This T cell receptor beta chain stems from a study of cytomegalovirus exposure and HLA in healthy donors. Primers for the PCR totalled 60 Vbeta and 13 Jbeta. The repertoire was sequenced with immunoSEQ multiplex PCR; TCRdb's copy has only in-frame clones and lacks some. The sample has about 130,000 clones; around 81% are singletons. Study-wide results and caveats: CMV antigen specificity was confirmed in vitro for three CMV-associated chains.

The CDR3 extends over 14 amino acids. The V gene's germline CDR1 is LNHDA and CDR2 SQIVND (reference sequence). V was shortened by 6 bases and J by 1 base, with 12 bases between the two germline ends. Concerning this clone itself: Its cognate antigen is unknown.

Material for sequencing was PBMCs. V usage is TRBV19 and J usage is TRBJ1-1, with D perhaps TRBD1 (5 bases). The clonotype originates from a man aged 18 to 30 in good health and CMV-seronegative. The CDR3 is CASSPGVTNTEAFF. As DNA, the CDR3 is TGTGCCAGTAGCCCGGGGGTAACGAACACTGAAGCTTTCTTT. Full variable domain (rest looked up from reference TRBV19 and TRBJ1-1): DGGITQSPKYLFRKEGQNVTLSCEQNLNHDAMYWYRQDPGQGLRLIYYSQIVNDFQKGDIAEGYSVSREKKESFPLTVTSAQKNPTAFYLCASSPGVTNTEAFFGQGTRLTVV.